This T cell receptor (beta chain) was identified during a study of blood T cells in healthy people across ages. About the research overall: Capture via template switching afforded approximately one barcoded beta molecule per two T cells.

A sample-barcoded 5' primer and a J-beta primer mix were used in a second PCR of roughly 7 to 11 cycles. TCRdb ran MiXCR on the 5' RACE reads and lists one entry per CDR3 protein. This repertoire shows about 730,000 distinct CDR3 sequences, around 46% found once; its top ten account for 20%. CDR3 length equals 14 residues. Germline V gene lookup returns CDR1 DFQATT and CDR2 SNEGSKA (reference sequence). Trimming removed 0 bases from V and 2 bases from J, with 11 bases in between. This clonotype was recorded at least ten times. The chain joins TRBV20-1 to TRBJ2-7; D gene unclear. The clonotype was recovered from a woman aged 55-70 years in good health. Source material: blood. In DNA, the CDR3 is TGCAGTGCTAGAGACCACGGTGGGACCTACGAGCAGTACTTC. Residues: CSARDHGGTYEQYF.